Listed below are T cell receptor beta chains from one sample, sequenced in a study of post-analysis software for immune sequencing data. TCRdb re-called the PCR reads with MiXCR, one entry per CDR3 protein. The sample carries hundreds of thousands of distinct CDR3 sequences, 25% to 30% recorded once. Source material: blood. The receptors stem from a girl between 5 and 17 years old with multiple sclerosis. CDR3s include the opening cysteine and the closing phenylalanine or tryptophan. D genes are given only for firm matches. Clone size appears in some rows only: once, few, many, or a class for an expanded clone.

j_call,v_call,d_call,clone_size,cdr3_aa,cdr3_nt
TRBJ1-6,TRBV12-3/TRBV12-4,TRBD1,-,CASRDRTSSYNSPLHF,TGTGCCAGCAGGGACAGGACGAGCTCCTATAATTCACCCCTCCACTTT
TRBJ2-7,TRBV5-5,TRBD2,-,CASSLPGLAFREQYF,TGTGCCAGCAGCCTACCGGGACTAGCGTTCCGCGAGCAGTACTTC
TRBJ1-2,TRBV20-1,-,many,CSATEGPHGYTF,TGCAGTGCTACTGAGGGACCGCATGGCTACACCTTC
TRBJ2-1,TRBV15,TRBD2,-,CATSRGTSENEQFF,TGTGCCACCAGCAGAGGTACTAGCGAGAATGAGCAGTTCTTC
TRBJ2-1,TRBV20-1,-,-,CSARGALGTYNEQFF,TGCAGTGCTAGAGGGGCCCTAGGCACCTACAATGAGCAGTTCTTC
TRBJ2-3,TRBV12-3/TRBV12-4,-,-,CASSLARGRKDAQYF,TGTGCCAGCAGTTTGGCTAGAGGGAGAAAAGATGCGCAGTATTTT
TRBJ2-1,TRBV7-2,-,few,CASAGLPTTYNEQFF,TGTGCCAGCGCGGGACTCCCAACTACCTACAATGAGCAGTTCTTC
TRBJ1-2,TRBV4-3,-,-,CASSHPGTYPWNGYTF,TGCGCCAGCAGCCACCCAGGGACGTACCCTTGGAATGGCTACACCTTC
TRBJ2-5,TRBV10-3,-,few,CAISNKQHYDRETQYF,TGTGCCATCAGTAACAAACAGCACTACGACCGGGAGACCCAGTACTTC
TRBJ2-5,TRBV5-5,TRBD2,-,CASSQSRTSGGETQYF,TGTGCCAGCAGCCAATCTCGGACTAGCGGGGGGGAGACCCAGTACTTC
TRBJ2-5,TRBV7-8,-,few,CASSLVRRLGPQETQYF,TGTGCCAGCAGCCTTGTTAGGCGCTTGGGCCCTCAGGAGACCCAGTACTTC
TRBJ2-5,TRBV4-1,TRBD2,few,CASSQVPSGTQETQYF,TGCGCCAGCAGCCAAGTGCCTAGCGGGACACAAGAGACCCAGTACTTC
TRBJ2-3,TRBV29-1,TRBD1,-,CSVEISGRDRVQAYTQYF,TGCAGCGTTGAAATCTCTGGCAGGGACAGGGTTCAAGCATATACGCAGTATTTT
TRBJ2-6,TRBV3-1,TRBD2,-,CASSQDSSGAGANVLTF,TGTGCCAGCAGCCAAGATTCTAGCGGGGCTGGGGCCAACGTCCTGACTTTC
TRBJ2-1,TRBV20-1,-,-,CSVRETPYNEQFF,TGCAGTGTCAGGGAGACCCCTTACAATGAGCAGTTCTTC
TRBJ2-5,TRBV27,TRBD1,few,CASSLSQGSNQETQYF,TGTGCCAGCAGTTTATCACAGGGGAGCAACCAAGAGACCCAGTACTTC
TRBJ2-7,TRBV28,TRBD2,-,CASSPAGGRRYEQYF,TGTGCCAGCAGCCCCGCGGGCGGGAGGCGTTACGAGCAGTACTTC
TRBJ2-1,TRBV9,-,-,CASSPEGGGAGNEQFF,TGTGCCAGCAGCCCCGAGGGAGGGGGCGCGGGCAATGAGCAGTTCTTC
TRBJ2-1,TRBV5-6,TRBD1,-,CAGSLGQGAYNEQFF,TGTGCCGGCAGCCTCGGACAGGGGGCCTACAATGAGCAGTTCTTC
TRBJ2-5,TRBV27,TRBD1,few,CASSLIRGLGETQYF,TGTGCCAGCAGTCTAATCAGGGGGCTCGGGGAGACCCAGTACTTC
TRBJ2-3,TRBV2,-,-,CASHYDWSTDTQYF,TGTGCCAGCCACTACGATTGGAGCACAGATACGCAGTATTTT
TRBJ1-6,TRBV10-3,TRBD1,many,CAISEGTDNSPLHF,TGTGCCATCAGTGAAGGGACAGACAATTCACCCCTCCACTTT
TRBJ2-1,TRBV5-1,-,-,CASSLDGETQFF,TGCGCCAGCAGCTTGGATGGCGAGACCCAGTTCTTC
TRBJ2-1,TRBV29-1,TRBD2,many,CSAGRDEQFF,TGCAGCGCCGGGAGGGATGAGCAGTTCTTC
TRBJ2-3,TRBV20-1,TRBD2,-,CSASFLAGEDTQYF,TGCAGTGCTAGCTTCCTAGCGGGGGAAGATACGCAGTATTTT
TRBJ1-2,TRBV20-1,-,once,CSAGMVGALYGYTF,TGCAGTGCTGGGATGGTAGGGGCGCTTTATGGCTACACCTTC
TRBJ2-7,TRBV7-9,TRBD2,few,CASSPGLAGWEYF,TGTGCCAGCAGCCCCGGACTAGCGGGGTGGGAGTACTTC
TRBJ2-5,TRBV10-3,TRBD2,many,CAIRAQGGEVTQYF,TGTGCCATCAGGGCCCAGGGAGGGGAGGTGACCCAGTACTTC
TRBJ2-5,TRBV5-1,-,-,CASSLIIAGYQETQYF,TGCGCCAGCAGCTTGATCATTGCAGGGTACCAAGAGACCCAGTACTTC
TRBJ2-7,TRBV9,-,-,CASSLRGGTVGEQYF,TGTGCCAGCAGCCTAAGGGGGGGCACCGTTGGCGAGCAGTACTTC
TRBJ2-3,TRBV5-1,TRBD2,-,CASSRGALAGGNTDTQYF,TGCGCCAGCAGCCGTGGCGCACTAGCGGGGGGGAACACAGATACGCAGTATTTT
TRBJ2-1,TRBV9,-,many,CASSVGPAPNEQFF,TGTGCCAGCAGCGTAGGGCCCGCCCCAAATGAGCAGTTCTTC
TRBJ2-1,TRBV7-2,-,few,CASSPTFGSYNEQFF,TGTGCCAGCAGCCCCACGTTTGGCTCCTACAATGAGCAGTTCTTC
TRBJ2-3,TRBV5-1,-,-,CARMRDSTDTQYF,TGCGCCAGGATGAGGGACTCCACAGATACGCAGTATTTT
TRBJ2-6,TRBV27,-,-,CASSLTPPRWFSGANVLTF,TGTGCCAGCAGCCTGACTCCACCCAGATGGTTCTCTGGGGCCAACGTCCTGACTTTC
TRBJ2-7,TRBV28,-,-,CASKAEGGFGYEQYF,TGTGCCAGCAAAGCGGAAGGGGGGTTTGGCTACGAGCAGTACTTC
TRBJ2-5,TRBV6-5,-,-,CASTYGRSREQYF,TGTGCCAGCACCTACGGGCGGTCCAGAGAGCAGTACTTC
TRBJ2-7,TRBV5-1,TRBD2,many,CASSLEGLAGNEQYF,TGCGCCAGCAGCTTGGAGGGACTAGCGGGTAACGAGCAGTACTTC
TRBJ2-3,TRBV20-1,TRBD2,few,CSASVVLAGEPTDTQYF,TGCAGTGCTAGTGTGGTGTTAGCGGGAGAACCTACAGATACGCAGTATTTT
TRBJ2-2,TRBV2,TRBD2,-,CASSPSGQTGELFF,TGTGCCAGCAGTCCTAGCGGACAAACCGGGGAGCTGTTTTTT
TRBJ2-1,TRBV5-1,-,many,CASSLVTSRGNEQFF,TGCGCCAGCAGCTTGGTGACGAGCCGGGGGAATGAGCAGTTCTTC
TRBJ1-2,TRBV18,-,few,CASSPPSGYGYTF,TGTGCCAGCTCACCACCGTCAGGGTATGGCTACACCTTC
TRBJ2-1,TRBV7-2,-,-,CASSLNFPGAGAEQFF,TGTGCCAGCAGCTTAAATTTCCCGGGGGCGGGTGCGGAGCAGTTCTTC
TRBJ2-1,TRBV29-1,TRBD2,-,CSVSIGGGNEQFF,TGCAGCGTTTCCATTGGGGGGGGAAATGAGCAGTTCTTC
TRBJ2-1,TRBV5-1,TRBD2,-,CASSFLASGINEQFF,TGCGCCAGCAGCTTTTTAGCTAGCGGAATTAATGAGCAGTTCTTC
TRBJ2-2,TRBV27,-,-,CASSFEQVNTGELFF,TGTGCCAGCAGTTTCGAGCAGGTCAACACCGGGGAGCTGTTTTTT
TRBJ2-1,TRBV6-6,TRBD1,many,CASSTGTGYNEQFF,TGTGCCAGCAGTACCGGGACAGGATACAATGAGCAGTTCTTC
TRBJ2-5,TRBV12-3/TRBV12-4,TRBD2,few,CASSLRIAGAETQYF,TGTGCCAGCAGTCTGAGGATAGCGGGAGCGGAGACCCAGTACTTC
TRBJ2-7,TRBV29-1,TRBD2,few,CSVLKLAGVRYEQYF,TGCAGCGTTCTCAAACTAGCGGGAGTGAGGTACGAGCAGTACTTC
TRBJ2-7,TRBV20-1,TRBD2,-,CSAGRGVRELYEQYF,TGCAGTGCTGGGAGAGGGGTGCGGGAGCTCTACGAGCAGTACTTC
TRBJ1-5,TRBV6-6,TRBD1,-,CTSTSGTGNIQPQHF,TGTACCAGCACTTCCGGGACAGGGAACATACAGCCCCAGCATTTT
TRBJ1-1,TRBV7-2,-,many,CASSFPSAIYPTEAFF,TGTGCCAGCAGCTTCCCTTCGGCCATCTACCCCACTGAAGCTTTCTTT
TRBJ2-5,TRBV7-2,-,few,CASSLVGPPWGETQYF,TGTGCCAGCAGCTTAGTGGGCCCCCCCTGGGGGGAGACCCAGTACTTC
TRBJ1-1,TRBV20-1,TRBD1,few,CSTPGTGGTEAFF,TGCAGTACTCCCGGGACAGGGGGGACTGAAGCTTTCTTT
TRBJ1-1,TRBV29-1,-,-,CSVDVGQVNTEAFF,TGCAGCGTTGACGTGGGGCAAGTGAACACTGAAGCTTTCTTT